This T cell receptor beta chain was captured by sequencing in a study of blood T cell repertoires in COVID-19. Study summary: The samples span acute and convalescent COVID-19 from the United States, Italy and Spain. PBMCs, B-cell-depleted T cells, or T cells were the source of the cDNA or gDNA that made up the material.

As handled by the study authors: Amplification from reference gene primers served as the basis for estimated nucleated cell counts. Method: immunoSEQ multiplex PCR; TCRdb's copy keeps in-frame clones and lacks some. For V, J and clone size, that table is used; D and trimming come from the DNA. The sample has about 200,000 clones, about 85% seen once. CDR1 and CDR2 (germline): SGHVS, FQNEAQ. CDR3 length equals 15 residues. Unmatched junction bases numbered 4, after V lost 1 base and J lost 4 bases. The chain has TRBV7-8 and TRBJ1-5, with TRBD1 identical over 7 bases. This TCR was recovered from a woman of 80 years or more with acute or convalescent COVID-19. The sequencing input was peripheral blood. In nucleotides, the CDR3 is TGTGCCAGCAGCTTAGGGACAGGAGGAAATCAGCCCCAGCATTTT. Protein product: CASSLGTGGNQPQHF.